This TCR beta chain was sequenced in a study of human T cells and chemical hapten exposure. Study conclusions and caveats: Counts of expanded TCRs (at PT1) showed a positive correlation with patch test score.

Using its own MiXCR run on the RACE reads, TCRdb lists one record per CDR3 protein. Seen here are tens of thousands of distinct CDR3 sequences, around a tenth observed once, and the top ten hold roughly 4.2%. CDR1 is MNHEY and CDR2 is SMNVEV in the germline V gene (reference sequence). Trimming at V came to 4 bases and at J to 7 bases, leaving 12 bases not matched to a gene. The CDR3 spans 16 residues. This clonotype was found a few times. Its antigen remains unidentified. Regarding time point: patch test 1, 2 weeks after DPC sensitization. The treatment was: therapeutic diphenylcyclopropenone sensitization with weekly scalp DPC.

Sequencing used whole blood, obtained in connection with sensitization to the hapten diphenylcyclopropenone (DPC). The V gene is TRBV27, the J gene TRBJ1-5, with 8 bases lining up with TRBD1. This TCR was sampled from a woman in her forties or fifties with alopecia areata. Some clones in this sample may be carry-over from other donors' samples. The CDR3 sequence is CASSSILGQGGQPQHF. The CDR3 nucleotides are TGTGCCAGCAGTTCCATACTCGGACAGGGCGGACAGCCCCAGCATTTT.